These 23 T cell receptor beta chains were all obtained from the same sample, sequenced in a study of blood T cell repertoires in COVID-19. TCRdb's table, derived via immunoSEQ multiplex PCR, lists solely in-frame clones and lacks some. The sample carries approximately 400,000 clones, more than 65% recorded once. The specimen sequenced was peripheral blood. The receptors shown here come from a human donor with acute or convalescent COVID-19. The donor label of this sample is uncertain.

The rearrangement links TRBV7-8 to TRBJ1-3, with 8 positions matching TRBD1. The J segment lost 4 bases and the V segment lost 5 bases, leaving 4 bases of the junction unmatched. This CDR3 contains 14 residues. Germline V gene data show CDR1 as SGHVS and CDR2 as FQNEAQ. CDR3 nucleotides: TGTGCCAGCAGCCCCAGGGGGCCCGGAAACACCATATATTTT. Translating gives CASSPRGPGNTIYF.

This chain uses TRBV7-8 with TRBJ2-3, with D perhaps matching TRBD1 (6 bases). CDR1 SGHVS and CDR2 FQNEAQ come from the germline V gene. The CDR3 has 14 amino acids. Trimming stripped 0 bases from V and 4 bases from J, with 8 bases between. In nucleotides, the CDR3 is TGTGCCAGCAGCTTAGCTCCAGGGGCAGATACGCAGTATTTT. Translated: CASSLAPGADTQYF.

J is TRBJ2-6 and V is TRBV5-6; TRBD1 aligns across 9 bases. The V gene end was trimmed by 0 bases and the J gene end by 2 bases; junction bases not matched to a gene: 0. This CDR3 region has 16 residues. Germline CDR1 is SGHDT and CDR2 is YYEEEE. CDR3 residues: CASSLGDRAGANVLTF. The CDR3 DNA is TGTGCCAGCAGCTTGGGGGACAGGGCTGGGGCCAACGTCCTGACTTTC. Drawing the rest from reference TRBV5-6 and TRBJ2-6, the complete variable domain is DAGVTQSPTHLIKTRGQQVTLRCSPKSGHDTVSWYQQALGQGPQFIFQYYEEEERQRGNFPDRFSGHQFPNYSSELNVNALLLGDSALYLCASSLGDRAGANVLTFGAGSRLTVL.

This clone was seen a handful of times. This chain links TRBV10-1 with TRBJ2-1, with D uncertain. V lost 4 bases and J lost 8, with 15 bases in between. This CDR3 is 14 amino acids long. CDR1 and CDR2 from the germline V gene are WNHNN and SYGVQD (reference sequence). The CDR3 loop is CASSGPRHVDEQFF. As DNA, the CDR3 is TGCGCCAGCAGTGGACCCAGACATGTCGATGAGCAGTTCTTC.

Details on this clone: Other DNA sequences in this specimen translate into the identical CDR3. V gene TRBV18 combines with J gene TRBJ1-2; TRBD1 aligns across 7 bases. The germline V gene encodes CDR1 KGHSH and CDR2 LQKENI. The ends lost 3 bases at V and 0 bases at J; junction bases unmatched: 4. The CDR3 loop spans 15 amino acids. DNA of the CDR3: TGTGCCAGCTCACCCGGACAGGCCCCTAACTATGGCTACACCTTC. This codes for CASSPGQAPNYGYTF.

In its sample, this clone was seen a few times. This chain links TRBV15 with TRBJ2-2; weak D call: TRBD2 (6 bases). Germline V gives CDR1 LNHNV, CDR2 YYDKDF (reference sequence). This CDR3 region has 15 residues. V was cut by 1 base and J by 3 bases, with 9 bases left in between. The CDR3 DNA is TGTGCCACCAGCAGAGCGGGACTCGACACCGGGGAGCTGTTTTTT. It specifies CATSRAGLDTGELFF.

This chain uses TRBV30 with TRBJ2-3, with TRBD2 identical over 14 bases. CDR1 and CDR2 from the germline V gene are GTSNPN and SVGIG (reference sequence). The CDR3 is 17 residues long. With 0 bases clipped from V and 4 bases from J, the junction kept 6 bases outside the gene matches. CDR3 DNA: TGTGCCTGGAGTGTCGTGGGACTAGCGGGAGTGGCAGATACGCAGTATTTT. Translating it yields CAWSVVGLAGVADTQYF.

The chain combines TRBV4-2 with TRBJ1-2; D unclear. Germline CDR1 reads LGHNA; CDR2 reads YNFKEQ. Trimming removed 0 bases from V and 10 bases from J, with 9 bases in between. The CDR3 is 12 residues long. DNA for the CDR3: TGTGCCAGCAGCCAAGATGAGATTGCCTACACCTTC. Translated: CASSQDEIAYTF.

The chain uses TRBV7-9 and TRBJ2-1, with D unclear. The CDR3 totals 14 residues. Between the trimmed V and J ends, which lost 5 bases and 2 bases, there was a span of 10 bases. Germline V gene lookup returns CDR1 SEHNR and CDR2 FQNEAQ (reference sequence). The CDR3 spells CASSRLLTYNEQFF. CDR3 nucleotide sequence: TGTGCCAGCAGCCGGTTGTTGACCTACAATGAGCAGTTCTTC.

The chain couples TRBV29-1 to TRBJ2-1, with D possibly matching TRBD2 (5 bases). V shed 2 bases and J shed 7 bases, with 9 bases lying between them. In germline, CDR1 is SQVTM, CDR2 ANQGSEA. The CDR3 is made up of 12 amino acids. CDR3 region: CSVEYRGNEQFF. Written as DNA, the CDR3 is TGCAGCGTTGAATATCGAGGGAATGAGCAGTTCTTC.

This sequence joins TRBV5-1 and TRBJ1-5, with 7 bases identical to TRBD1. This CDR3 is built from 18 residues. Losses at the gene ends were 4 bases for V and 2 bases for J; bases not matched to a gene: 15. Germline V gene sequence: CDR1 SGHRS, CDR2 YFSETQ. In nucleotides, the CDR3 is TGCGCCAGCAGCGCCCTACCAGGAACAGGGGCGGGCAATCAGCCCCAGCATTTT. Amino acid sequence: CASSALPGTGAGNQPQHF. Full variable domain (rest looked up from reference TRBV5-1 and TRBJ1-5): KAGVTQTPRYLIKTRGQQVTLSCSPISGHRSVSWYQQTPGQGLQFLFEYFSETQRNKGNFPGRFSGRQFSNSRSEMNVSTLELGDSALYLCASSALPGTGAGNQPQHFGDGTRLSIL.

The sample holds a few counts of this clone. The chain joins TRBV5-1 to TRBJ1-1; D call uncertain. The CDR3 contains 14 residues. Germline CDR1 SGHRS, CDR2 YFSETQ. The V end lost 0 bases, the J end lost 1 base, and 7 bases lay between the germline ends. CDR3 protein: CASSLAVTNTEAFF. In DNA, the CDR3 is TGCGCCAGCAGCTTGGCGGTCACGAACACTGAAGCTTTCTTT.

This rearrangement joins TRBV7-9 to TRBJ1-1; TRBD1 matches 7 bases. This CDR3 spans 15 amino acids. From germline, CDR1 is SEHNR and CDR2 FQNEAQ (reference sequence). J lost 5 bases, V lost 5 bases, and 11 bases had no gene match. The CDR3 DNA is TGTGCCAGCAGCCCGGGACAGTTAAGGGATACTGAAGCTTTCTTT. Encoded protein: CASSPGQLRDTEAFF.

The chain joins TRBV2 to TRBJ1-2, with D possibly being TRBD1 (6 bases). The V and J ends lost 4 bases and 5 bases respectively, with 26 bases between them. This CDR3 spans 18 amino acids. The germline CDR1 and CDR2 sequences are SNHLY and FYNNEI. The CDR3 here is CASSALGGAFRIEYGYTF. The CDR3 nucleotides are TGTGCCAGCAGTGCGTTGGGGGGGGCCTTTCGTATCGAGTATGGCTACACCTTC. The full variable domain, rest sourced from reference TRBV2 and TRBJ1-2, is EPEVTQTPSHQVTQMGQEVILRCVPISNHLYFYWYRQILGQKVEFLVSFYNNEISEKSEIFDDQFSVERPDGSNFTLKIRSTKLEDSAMYFCASSALGGAFRIEYGYTFGSGTRLTVV.

This clone was seen a single time. The CDR3 DNA is TGTGCCAGCAGTGAAGCACTTGGGACAGGGGGTGAAAACACCATATATTTT. It codes for CASSEALGTGGENTIYF. The chain has TRBV2 and TRBJ1-3; 11 bases are a match to TRBD1. CDR3 length: 17 residues. In germline, CDR1 is SNHLY, CDR2 FYNNEI. The V gene end was trimmed by 0 bases and the J gene end by 6 bases; junction bases not matched to a gene: 7. The full variable domain, in which reference TRBV2 and TRBJ1-3 provide the parts outside the CDR3, is EPEVTQTPSHQVTQMGQEVILRCVPISNHLYFYWYRQILGQKVEFLVSFYNNEISEKSEIFDDQFSVERPDGSNFTLKIRSTKLEDSAMYFCASSEALGTGGENTIYFGEGSWLTVV.

V and J are TRBV5-1 and TRBJ2-7; maybe TRBD2 (6 bases). Germline assignment: CDR1 SGHRS and CDR2 YFSETQ. V dropped 4 bases and J dropped 4 bases, with 12 bases sitting between them. This CDR3 has 13 amino acids. CDR3 region: CASSGGTSYEQYF. CDR3 nucleotides: TGCGCCAGCAGCGGCGGGACTTCTTACGAGCAGTACTTC. The variable domain in full, with the rest retrieved from reference TRBV5-1 and TRBJ2-7, is KAGVTQTPRYLIKTRGQQVTLSCSPISGHRSVSWYQQTPGQGLQFLFEYFSETQRNKGNFPGRFSGRQFSNSRSEMNVSTLELGDSALYLCASSGGTSYEQYFGPGTRLTVT.

The count of this clone is one. This chain uses TRBV27 with TRBJ1-6; D not certain. The CDR3 has 13 amino acids. In germline, CDR1 is MNHEY, CDR2 SMNVEV (reference sequence). Trimming removed 3 bases from V and 13 bases from J, with 13 bases in between. DNA for the CDR3: TGTGCCAGCAGTTTTTTGGGTAAAGCGCCCCTCCACTTT. Its translation is CASSFLGKAPLHF.

This sequence joins TRBV9 and TRBJ1-5, with no clear D. From germline, CDR1 is SGDLS and CDR2 YYNGEE. This CDR3 region has 14 residues. With 0 bases removed from V and 7 bases from J, the gap between germline ends came to 11 bases. DNA for the CDR3: TGTGCCAGCAGCGTAGGCTCAGGATCACAGCCCCAGCATTTT. Translating gives CASSVGSGSQPQHF.

Concerning this clone: Other DNA sequences within the sample encode an identical CDR3. The chain joins TRBV6-5 to TRBJ1-6; TRBD1 aligns across 9 bases. The CDR3 is made up of 13 amino acids. Trimming cost V 4 bases and J 9 bases; bases outside gene matches: 1. The germline gives CDR1 MNHEY, CDR2 SVGAGI. The CDR3 here is CASSLDRGSPLHF. CDR3 nucleotide sequence: TGTGCCAGCAGTTTGGACAGGGGTTCACCCCTCCACTTT.

About this clone itself: Other DNA sequences in this specimen translate into the identical CDR3. The V gene is TRBV28, the J gene TRBJ1-2; possible D gene TRBD1, 5 bases. CDR1 MDHEN and CDR2 SYDVKM come from the germline V gene. Trimming left V 6 bases short and J 4 bases short, with 9 bases between. The CDR3 covers 12 residues. The CDR3 sequence is CASSRQSYGYTF. CDR3 coding DNA: TGTGCCAGCAGCAGACAGAGCTATGGCTACACCTTC.

A few counts support this clone. The chain carries TRBV5-5 and TRBJ2-5; D uncertain. V was shortened by 0 bases and J by 5 bases, with 11 bases between the two germline ends. Germline V gene sequence: CDR1 SGHKS, CDR2 YYEKEE (reference sequence). The CDR3 covers 14 residues. CDR3: CASSLAGPAETQYF. The CDR3 nucleotides read TGTGCCAGCAGCTTGGCTGGTCCCGCGGAGACCCAGTACTTC.

The V gene is TRBV11-2, the J gene TRBJ1-5; perhaps TRBD1 as D (6 bases). CDR3 length equals 15 residues. Deletions cut 1 base from V and 1 base from J, with 8 bases between. Germline V gives CDR1 SGHAT, CDR2 FQNNGV. The CDR3 loop reads CASSLGTGSNQPQHF. The CDR3 DNA sequence: TGTGCCAGCAGCTTAGGAACAGGGAGCAATCAGCCCCAGCATTTT.

The table lists this clone with a few counts. The chain carries TRBV5-4 and TRBJ2-7; TRBD2 matches 7 bases. CDR1 is SGHNT, CDR2 YYREEE, per germline (reference sequence). The CDR3 totals 14 residues. The V segment lost 2 bases and the J segment 2 bases; nucleotides outside the gene matches: 4. The CDR3 sequence is CASSFPGGTYEQYF. CDR3 coding DNA: TGTGCCAGCAGCTTCCCGGGGGGAACCTACGAGCAGTACTTC.